This T cell receptor (beta chain) was sequenced for a study of shared clonotypes between healthy human individuals. Assay used: immunoSEQ multiplex PCR; TCRdb lists only in-frame clones, some missing. Found here are about 360,000 clones, less than 85% of them singletons; the top ten hold under 11%. Germline loops: CDR1 MGHRA, CDR2 YSYEKL. The CDR3 runs to 20 residues. Trimming took 0 bases from V and 0 from J; bases not matched to a gene: 13. The rearrangement links TRBV4-1 to TRBJ2-1, with 8 bases fitting TRBD2. This TCR was sampled from a man in his thirties or forties in good health. Specimen: memory CD4+ T cells sorted from blood. As for subset: CD45RA-negative fraction. The CDR3 loop is CASSQDGRTSLSSSYNEQFF. DNA of the CDR3: TGCGCCAGCAGCCAAGATGGTCGGACTAGCCTCTCGAGCTCCTACAATGAGCAGTTCTTC.